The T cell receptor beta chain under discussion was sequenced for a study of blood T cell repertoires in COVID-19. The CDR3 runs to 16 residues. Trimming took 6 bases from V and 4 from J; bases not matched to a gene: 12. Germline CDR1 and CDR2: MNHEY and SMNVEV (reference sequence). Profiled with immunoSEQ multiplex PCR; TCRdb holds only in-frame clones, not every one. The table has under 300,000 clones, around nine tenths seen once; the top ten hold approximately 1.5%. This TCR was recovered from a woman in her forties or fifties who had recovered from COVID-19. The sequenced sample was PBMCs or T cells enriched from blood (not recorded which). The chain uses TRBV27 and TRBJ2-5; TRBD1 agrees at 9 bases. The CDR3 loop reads CASSPQVTGGRETQYF. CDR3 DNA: TGTGCCAGCAGCCCACAGGTGACAGGGGGTCGAGAGACCCAGTACTTC.